The source of this T cell receptor (beta chain) is a study of response to subunit inactivated influenza vaccine. MiXCR, run by TCRdb on the RT-PCR reads, gives a single entry per CDR3 protein. Of about 650,000 distinct CDR3 sequences detected, approximately 15% appear once; the ten largest clones hold 11%. This clonotype has at least ten counts. The V and J ends lost 3 bases and 2 bases, in that order; junction bases with no gene match: 8. The CDR3 is made up of 16 amino acids. Germline V gene sequence: CDR1 DFQATT, CDR2 SNEGSKA (reference sequence). The receptor's source is a man aged 45-60 years who received an inactivated influenza vaccine. The chain couples TRBV20-1 to TRBJ2-3; TRBD2 agrees at 10 bases. The sequences come from PBMCs from blood, collected about 11 days after vaccination. The CDR3 spells CSARRRSGGATDTQYF. In DNA, the CDR3 is TGCAGTGCTAGGAGAAGGAGCGGGGGGGCCACAGATACGCAGTATTTT.